These 9 T cell receptor beta chains were sequenced from one sample in a study of blood T cell repertoires in COVID-19. Profiled with immunoSEQ multiplex PCR; TCRdb holds only in-frame clones, not every one. The table includes hundreds of thousands of clones, around 82% detected once. The sequenced sample was peripheral blood. Source of these receptors: a woman in her thirties or forties with active or convalescent COVID-19.

V gene TRBV12-3 or TRBV12-4 combines with J gene TRBJ1-1; TRBD1 might be the D (5 bases). The CDR3 has 13 residues. With 6 bases removed from V and 4 bases from J, the gap between germline ends came to 12 bases. CDR3 in amino acids: CASSLGDPTEAFF. The DNA for the CDR3 is TGTGCCAGCAGCCTAGGGGATCCCACTGAAGCTTTCTTT.

This chain links TRBV7-6 with TRBJ1-6; unclear D gene. V was shortened by 3 bases and J by 7 bases, with 7 bases between the two germline ends. This CDR3 has 13 amino acids. Germline V gene lookup returns CDR1 SGHVS and CDR2 FNYEAQ. This CDR3 is CASSLGGNSPLHF. DNA of the CDR3: TGTGCCAGCAGCTTGGGAGGAAATTCACCCCTCCACTTT.

V is TRBV7-9 and J is TRBJ2-3; a possible D gene is TRBD1 (6 bases). CDR1 SEHNR and CDR2 FQNEAQ come from the germline V gene (reference sequence). The CDR3 sequence is 15 residues long. V lost 2 bases and J 2 bases, leaving 11 bases between the germline ends. The CDR3 DNA reads as TGTGCCAGCAGCTTAATGGGACATTTCACAGATACGCAGTATTTT. Encoded protein: CASSLMGHFTDTQYF.

This chain uses TRBV29-1 with TRBJ2-2; 8 bases match TRBD2. The CDR3 covers 14 residues. Germline V CDR1 and CDR2: SQVTM, ANQGSEA. Germline trimming cut 2 bases from V and 4 bases from J; bases unmatched to any gene: 3. The CDR3 loop reads CSVEFGTSTGELFF. The CDR3 DNA reads as TGCAGCGTTGAATTTGGGACTAGCACCGGGGAGCTGTTTTTT.

This clone was observed a few times. The chain carries TRBV27 and TRBJ2-7, with 9 bases that match TRBD1. Germline CDR1 reads MNHEY; CDR2 reads SMNVEV (reference sequence). Trimming at V came to 1 base and at J to 5 bases, leaving 6 bases not matched to a gene. The CDR3 covers 15 residues. The CDR3 region has the DNA TGTGCCAGCAGTTTATTGGGACAGGGTATCCACGAGCAGTACTTC. Protein sequence: CASSLLGQGIHEQYF.

This clone was seen once. This chain joins TRBV24-1 and TRBJ1-2, with D uncertain. The V gene lost 3 bases and the J gene lost 4 bases, with 14 bases spanning the gap. CDR3 length: 15 residues. Germline V gene sequence: CDR1 KGHDR, CDR2 SFDVKD. The DNA of the CDR3 is TGTGCCACCAGTGATCCTACCCGGGGTTCCTATGGCTACACCTTC. It codes for CATSDPTRGSYGYTF.

The chain links TRBV7-8 to TRBJ1-1, with a weak D call TRBD1 (5 bases). The length of the CDR3 is 13 residues. Germline V gene data show CDR1 as SGHVS and CDR2 as FQNEAQ. Trimming removed 2 bases at V and 3 bases at J, with 7 bases between. The CDR3 bases are TGTGCCAGCAGCTTACAGGGCTACACTGAAGCTTTCTTT. Amino acids: CASSLQGYTEAFF.

The CDR3 sequence is CASSLGLATYEQYF. The CDR3 coding sequence is TGTGCCAGCAGCTTAGGACTAGCGACCTACGAGCAGTACTTC. The genes are TRBV7-9 and TRBJ2-7; 8 nucleotides agree with TRBD2. Trimming cost V 1 base and J 2 bases; bases outside gene matches: 1. The CDR3 contains 14 residues. Germline lookup yields CDR1 SEHNR and CDR2 FQNEAQ (reference sequence).

The rearrangement uses TRBV11-2 and TRBJ2-5, with D possibly TRBD1 on 6 matching bases. The V gene's germline CDR1 is SGHAT and CDR2 FQNNGV. This CDR3 spans 14 amino acids. V lost 2 bases, J lost 5 bases, and 12 bases lay in between. In DNA, the CDR3 is TGTGCCAGCAGCTTAATTCCTAGGGGGGAGACCCAGTACTTC. Its protein product is CASSLIPRGETQYF.